Listed here are 15 T cell receptor beta chains from one sample, sequenced in a study of early T cells in non-severe SARS-CoV-2 infection. TCRdb redid the calling of the 5' RACE reads with MiXCR, one entry per CDR3 protein. The data hold about 69,000 distinct CDR3 sequences, with 8.5% to 10% observed a single time. What was sequenced was whole blood. The source is an adult who was a healthcare worker with PCR-confirmed SARS-CoV-2 infection or an uninfected control (not recorded which).

In its sample, this clonotype was seen a few times. The rearrangement joins TRBV6-1 to TRBJ1-1; D unclear. Trimming shortened V by 6 bases and J by 8 bases, and 13 bases separated the two germline ends. The length of the CDR3 is 12 residues. The germline V gene encodes CDR1 MNHNS and CDR2 SASEGT. DNA for the CDR3: TGTGCCAGCAGCGAACGAGGGTTAGAAGCTTTCTTT. Amino acid sequence: CASSERGLEAFF.

The J gene is TRBJ1-1, the V gene TRBV12-3 or TRBV12-4; D gene ambiguous. This CDR3 is built from 12 residues. The germline V and J ends were trimmed by 4 bases and 3 bases, with 6 bases remaining between them. The CDR3 spells CASSSGYTEAFF. The CDR3 nucleotides read TGTGCCAGCAGTTCGGGGTACACTGAAGCTTTCTTT.

This clonotype came up many times. DNA for the CDR3: TGCAGCGTTGAGGGGTTCGCGGGGACAGATACGCAGTATTTT. The encoded protein is CSVEGFAGTDTQYF. The gene calls are TRBV29-1 and TRBJ2-3; TRBD2 might be the D (6 bases). The CDR3 contains 14 residues. Trimming pared 3 bases from V and 3 bases from J, leaving 13 bases between. The germline CDR1 and CDR2 sequences are SQVTM and ANQGSEA.

This chain links TRBV15 with TRBJ2-6; perhaps TRBD2 as D (5 bases). Germline loops: CDR1 LNHNV, CDR2 YYDKDF (reference sequence). V lost 0 bases and J 2 bases, leaving 14 bases between the germline ends. The CDR3 extends over 18 amino acids. The CDR3 bases are TGTGCCACCAGCAGAGATTATAGAGCGAGGGCTGGGGCCAACGTCCTGACTTTC. It encodes CATSRDYRARAGANVLTF.

The chain carries TRBV19 and TRBJ2-5, with 7 nucleotides matching TRBD2. CDR1 and CDR2 (germline): LNHDA, SQIVND (reference sequence). The CDR3 extends over 15 amino acids. The J segment lost 4 bases and the V segment lost 1 base, leaving 6 bases of the junction unmatched. The CDR3 sequence: CASSIGRGGRETQYF. As DNA, the CDR3 is TGTGCCAGTAGTATAGGCCGGGGAGGGCGAGAGACCCAGTACTTC.

This clonotype was seen ten or more times. The rearrangement links TRBV2 to TRBJ2-3, with D possibly called TRBD1 or TRBD2 (5 bases each). The CDR3 has 14 residues. V was shortened by 6 bases and J by 0 bases, with 10 bases between the two germline ends. The germline gives CDR1 SNHLY, CDR2 FYNNEI. CDR3 sequence (DNA): TGTGCCAGCAGGGGGACGGTTAGCACAGATACGCAGTATTTT. This sequence encodes CASRGTVSTDTQYF.

The sample holds many counts of this clonotype. CDR3: CASSVAGGGYTGELFF. Written as DNA, the CDR3 is TGTGCCAGCAGCGTAGCAGGCGGGGGATACACCGGGGAGCTGTTTTTT. The chain carries TRBV9 and TRBJ2-2; 7 bases line up with TRBD2. CDR3 size: 16 residues. Looked up from germline, CDR1 is SGDLS and CDR2 is YYNGEE. Trimming cost V 0 bases and J 3 bases; bases outside gene matches: 5.

There are many counts of this clonotype. The chain has TRBV7-2 and TRBJ2-3; 8 bases are shared with TRBD2. The junction had 10 bases not matched to a gene; V was cut back by 5 bases and J by 6 bases. Per the germline V gene, CDR1 is SGHTA and CDR2 is FQGNSA. This CDR3 is 15 amino acids long. DNA of the CDR3: TGTGCCAGCAGCCCTCGACGGGAGGGCCTGGATACGCAGTATTTT. Its translation: CASSPRREGLDTQYF.

This clonotype was seen a few times. The chain recombines TRBV7-6 with TRBJ2-2; 7 bases agree with TRBD1. The V gene's germline CDR1 is SGHVS and CDR2 FNYEAQ. This CDR3 region has 18 residues. V shed 5 bases, J shed 0 bases, and the junction held 12 bases outside the gene matches. CDR3 sequence reads: CASSHTGVSFPNTGELFF. The CDR3 DNA reads as TGTGCCAGCAGCCACACAGGGGTGTCTTTTCCGAACACCGGGGAGCTGTTTTTT.

This clonotype has only a few counts. The chain links TRBV7-2 to TRBJ1-1; the D is unclear. Germline assignment: CDR1 SGHTA and CDR2 FQGNSA. V dropped 1 base and J dropped 10 bases, with 13 bases sitting between them. The CDR3 is 13 amino acids. The CDR3 DNA is TGTGCCAGCAGCTTAGTGGCGAGGGAAGTAGCTTTCTTT. This gives the protein CASSLVAREVAFF.

This clonotype was found a few times. The chain recombines TRBV15 with TRBJ2-1, with no clear D. The ends were cut back, 0 bases at V and 8 bases at J, with 17 bases in the middle. The germline CDR1 and CDR2 sequences are LNHNV and YYDKDF (reference sequence). This CDR3 contains 16 residues. CDR3 sequence: CATSRDLCRTLDEQFF. CDR3 coding DNA: TGTGCCACCAGCAGAGATCTTTGTCGAACTCTAGATGAGCAGTTCTTC.

This clonotype was seen repeatedly, ten times or more. V is TRBV11-2 and J is TRBJ1-1, with D tentatively TRBD1 (6 bases). The CDR3 consists of 13 residues. CDR1 is SGHAT and CDR2 is FQNNGV in the germline V gene. Trimming took 4 bases from V and 3 from J, leaving 9 bases between them. The CDR3 DNA reads TGTGCCAGCAGCTCCGGACAGCACACTGAAGCTTTCTTT. Protein sequence: CASSSGQHTEAFF.

This clonotype was seen a few times. This chain uses TRBV6-6 with TRBJ1-3; TRBD1 matches 7 bases. The germline V gene encodes CDR1 MNHNY and CDR2 SVGAGI (reference sequence). The CDR3 runs 13 residues. V shed 8 bases and J 2 bases; nucleotides not matched to a gene: 3. The CDR3 spells CASGQGAGNTIYF. The CDR3 bases are TGTGCCAGCGGGCAGGGGGCTGGAAACACCATATATTTT.

This clonotype was counted at least ten times. The gene calls are TRBV10-3 and TRBJ2-7; D uncertain. Germline assignment: CDR1 ENHRY and CDR2 SYGVKD. The CDR3 extends over 14 amino acids. Trimming removed 2 bases from V and 2 bases from J, with 10 bases in between. The CDR3 reads CAISEVPGAYEQYF. In DNA form, the CDR3 reads TGTGCCATCAGTGAGGTCCCAGGCGCCTACGAGCAGTACTTC.

A few counts support this clonotype. This chain links TRBV3-1 with TRBJ1-6; the D is unclear. This CDR3 has 13 residues. Trimming removed 4 bases at V and 8 bases at J, with 9 bases between. Germline lookup yields CDR1 LGHDT and CDR2 YNNKEL (reference sequence). CDR3: CASSLADYSPLHF. DNA for the CDR3: TGTGCCAGCAGCCTCGCCGATTATTCACCCCTCCACTTT.